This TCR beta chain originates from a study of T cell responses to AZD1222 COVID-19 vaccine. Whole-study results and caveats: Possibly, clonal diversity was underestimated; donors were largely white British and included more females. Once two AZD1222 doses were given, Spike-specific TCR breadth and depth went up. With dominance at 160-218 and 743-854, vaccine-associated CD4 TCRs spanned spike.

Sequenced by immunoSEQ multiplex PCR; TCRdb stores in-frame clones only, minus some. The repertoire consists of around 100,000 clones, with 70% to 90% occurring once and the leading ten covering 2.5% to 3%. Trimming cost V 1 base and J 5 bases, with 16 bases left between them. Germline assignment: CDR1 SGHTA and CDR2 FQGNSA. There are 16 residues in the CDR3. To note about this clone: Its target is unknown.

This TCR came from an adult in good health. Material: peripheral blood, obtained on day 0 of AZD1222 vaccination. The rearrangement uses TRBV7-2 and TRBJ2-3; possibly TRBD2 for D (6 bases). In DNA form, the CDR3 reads TGTGCCAGCAGCTTAGGGTTTACCGGGAGACAAGATACGCAGTATTTT. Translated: CASSLGFTGRQDTQYF.